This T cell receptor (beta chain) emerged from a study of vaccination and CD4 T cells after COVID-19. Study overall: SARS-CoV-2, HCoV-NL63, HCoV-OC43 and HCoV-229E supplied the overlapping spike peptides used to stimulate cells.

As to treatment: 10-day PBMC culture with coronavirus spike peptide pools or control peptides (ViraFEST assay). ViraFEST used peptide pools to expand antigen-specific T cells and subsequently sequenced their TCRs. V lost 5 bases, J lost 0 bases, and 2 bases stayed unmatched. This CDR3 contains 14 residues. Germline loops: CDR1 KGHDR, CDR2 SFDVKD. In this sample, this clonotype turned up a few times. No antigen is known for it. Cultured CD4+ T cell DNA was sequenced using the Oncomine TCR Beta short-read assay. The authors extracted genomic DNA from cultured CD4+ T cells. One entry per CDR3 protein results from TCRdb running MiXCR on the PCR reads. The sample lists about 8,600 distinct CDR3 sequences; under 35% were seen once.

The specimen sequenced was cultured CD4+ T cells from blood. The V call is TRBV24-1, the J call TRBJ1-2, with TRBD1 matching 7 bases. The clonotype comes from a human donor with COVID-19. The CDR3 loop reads CATSVGTANYGYTF. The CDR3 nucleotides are TGTGCCACCAGTGTAGGGACAGCTAACTATGGCTACACCTTC.